The present T cell receptor beta chain was sequenced within a study of a mutant IDH1 vaccine in newly diagnosed glioma. The CDR3 runs to 15 residues. From germline, CDR1 is MNHEY and CDR2 SMNVEV (reference sequence). V was clipped by 2 bases and J by 2 bases, with 9 bases between them. Notes on this clone: Its target is unknown.

Time point of the sample: week 23, last vaccination. The content of each vaccine dose was 300 ug of mutant IDH1 20-mer peptide, and topical imiquimod accompanied it. Repertoires were generated with immunoSEQ multiplex PCR, while TCRdb's copy carries only in-frame clones and drops some. The table lists tens of thousands of clones, around 82% of them singletons. The sequences come from PBMCs, collected from a glioma patient whose treatment included an IDH1 peptide vaccine. This clonotype was obtained from a man aged 18 to 29 with glioma. This sequence joins TRBV27 and TRBJ2-2; D unclear. This chain's CDR3 is CASSLIQTNTGELFF. CDR3 nucleotides: TGTGCCAGCAGTTTAATACAGACTAACACCGGGGAGCTGTTTTTT.